The T cell receptor (beta chain) described here comes from a study of T cells after posttransplantation cyclophosphamide (dated by TCRdb to 2016 to 2018). With regard to the full study: T cell repertoire reconstitution was tracked by TRB sequencing after myeloablative bone marrow transplantation in which posttransplantation cyclophosphamide was used as GVHD prophylaxis. Antigen receptor sequencing was done on samples from roughly 35 PTCy-treated patients and from over 15 related bone marrow donors of those patients. TRB sequencing was performed on blood from all 35 or so PTCy patients with 1-year posttransplant specimens. Up to 3 additional blood samples from 2 to 5.2 years after transplant were also TRB-sequenced in 3 patients, as was pretransplant blood from 4 patients. Because TRA and TRB clonality were tightly correlated in fewer than ten samples, subsequent TCR analyses were focused on TRB only. Public TRB sequences were checked against a database of over 3,600 sequences associated with responses to pathogens, tumor antigens, self-antigens and alloantigens.

The CDR3 sequence holds 13 residues, the cysteine and phenylalanine included. CDR3 DNA only is kept here, 39 bases in frame from base 1. V lost 6 bases and J lost 4 bases; the stretch between them is 11 bases long. CDR1 ENHRY and CDR2 SYGVKD were looked up in the germline V gene. This clone appeared many times. Its antigen is still unknown. The record has no base qualities; no much larger clone is one base away. In the same sample, other DNA sequences code for this CDR3. General findings and caveats noted by the study authors: Donor-recipient similarity was low at 1-2 months but rose over the first year, and later blood repertoires were often dominated by donor CD8+ memory clones. The TRB repertoires of T cells infiltrating skin or the GI tract showed only limited overlap with the TRB repertoires found in blood. Across roughly 48 patients, TRB clonality was highly associated with recipient CMV seropositivity and CMV reactivation, and diversity in PTCy patients was similar to diversity in CNI/methotrexate controls.

The treatment or condition label corresponds to: high-dose cyclophosphamide on days +3 and +4 as single-agent GVHD prophylaxis. Patients in the PTCy group got busulfan and fludarabine conditioning, a marrow graft from a related or unrelated donor, and cyclophosphamide on days +3 and +4. PTCy-treated patients came from a prospective multi-institutional clinical trial. Peripheral blood and bone marrow mononuclear cells were isolated by Ficoll-Hypaque density centrifugation and were cryopreserved. TRB sequencing used genomic DNA with the immunoSEQ assay at survey resolution or the hsTCRB kit. Processing in the source paper ran as follows. Initial read processing used immunoSEQ software, and repertoire analyses used the LymphoSeq R package. Clonality was calculated as 1 minus normalized Shannon entropy, and the Gini coefficient was also calculated for each TRB dataset. To infer phenotypes in unsorted samples, TRB sequences from sorted subsets of the recipient or donor were mapped onto the unsorted samples of the same recipient. The source is immuneACCESS, and TCRdb retained only in-frame sequences with V and J called. Part of the clones is not carried over; for the studies checked, unresolved V genes explain less than half of this, and the remainder is unexplained. V and J calls and clone size come straight from that table; D and trimming were deduced from the DNA. The sample counts more than 7,000 clones, each observed more than once. The ten top clones hold around 4% of the sample.

The rearranged chain carries TRBV10-3 and TRBJ2-3, with TRBD1 tentatively as D gene (7 bases match). This TCR derives from a male patient aged 45-60 years who received an allogeneic stem cell transplant from a related donor and was CMV-positive. Because of the transplant, the T cells may be the graft donor's rather than the patient's own. The specimen comprised PBMCs, sampled approximately 380 days after allogeneic stem cell transplant with posttransplant cyclophosphamide. The CDR3 protein: CAISDREADTQYF. The DNA sequence is as follows: TGTGCCATCAGCGACAGGGAGGCAGATACGCAGTATTTT.